This T cell receptor (beta chain) was profiled in a study of T cell responses to AZD1222 COVID-19 vaccine. Study-level results: A rise in Spike-specific TCR breadth and depth followed two AZD1222 doses.

Turning to this clone: Antigen specificity is unknown.

TCRdb's table, derived via immunoSEQ multiplex PCR, lists solely in-frame clones and lacks some. The sample has 100,000 to 150,000 clones; about nine tenths are singletons. The sequencing here drew on peripheral blood, taken on day 0 of AZD1222 vaccination. This TCR came from an adult in good health.

The CDR3 protein is CASWDITTDTQYF. In DNA form, the CDR3 reads TGTGCCAGCTGGGACATCACCACAGATACGCAGTATTTT. The V gene is TRBV28, the J gene TRBJ2-3, with D perhaps matching TRBD1 (6 bases). This CDR3 region has 13 residues. V gave up 8 bases and J gave up 2 bases, with 11 bases separating them. The germline CDR1 and CDR2 sequences are MDHEN and SYDVKM.